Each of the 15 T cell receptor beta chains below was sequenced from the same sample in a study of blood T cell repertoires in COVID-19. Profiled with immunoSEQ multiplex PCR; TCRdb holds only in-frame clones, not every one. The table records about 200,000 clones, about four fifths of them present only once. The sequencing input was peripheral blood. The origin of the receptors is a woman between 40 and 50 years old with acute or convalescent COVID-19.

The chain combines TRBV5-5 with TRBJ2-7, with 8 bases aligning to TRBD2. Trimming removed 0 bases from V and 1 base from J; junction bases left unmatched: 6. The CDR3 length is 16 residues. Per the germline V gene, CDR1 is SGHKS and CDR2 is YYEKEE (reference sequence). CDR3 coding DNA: TGTGCCAGCAGCTTGGTTCGGCTAGCGGGTTCCTACGAGCAGTACTTC. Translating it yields CASSLVRLAGSYEQYF. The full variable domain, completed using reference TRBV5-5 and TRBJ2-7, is DAGVTQSPTHLIKTRGQQVTLRCSPISGHKSVSWYQQVLGQGPQFIFQYYEKEERGRGNFPDRFSARQFPNYSSELNVNALLLGDSALYLCASSLVRLAGSYEQYFGPGTRLTVT.

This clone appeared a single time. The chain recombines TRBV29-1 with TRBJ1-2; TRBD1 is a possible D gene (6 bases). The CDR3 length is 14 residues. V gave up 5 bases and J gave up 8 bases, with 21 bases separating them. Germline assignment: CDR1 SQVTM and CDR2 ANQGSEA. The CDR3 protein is CSVSGTPGLRGYTF. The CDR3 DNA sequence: TGCAGCGTTAGCGGGACACCTGGGCTGAGAGGCTACACCTTC. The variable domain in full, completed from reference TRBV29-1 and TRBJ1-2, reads SAVISQKPSRDICQRGTSLTIQCQVDSQVTMMFWYRQQPGQSLTLIATANQGSEATYESGFVIDKFPISRPNLTFSTLTVSNMSPEDSSIYLCSVSGTPGLRGYTFGSGTRLTVV.

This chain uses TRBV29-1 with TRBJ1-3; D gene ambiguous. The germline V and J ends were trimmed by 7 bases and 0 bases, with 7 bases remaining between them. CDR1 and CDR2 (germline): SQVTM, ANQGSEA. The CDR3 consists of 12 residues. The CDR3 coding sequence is TGCAGCGCTCGGAGCTCTGGAAACACCATATATTTT. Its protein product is CSARSSGNTIYF.

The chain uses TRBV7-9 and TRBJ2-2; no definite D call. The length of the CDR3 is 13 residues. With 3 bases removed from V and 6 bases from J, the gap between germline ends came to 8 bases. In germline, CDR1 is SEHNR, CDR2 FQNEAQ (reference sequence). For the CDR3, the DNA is TGTGCCAGCAGCTTGAGTACCCCCGGGGAGCTGTTTTTT. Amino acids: CASSLSTPGELFF.

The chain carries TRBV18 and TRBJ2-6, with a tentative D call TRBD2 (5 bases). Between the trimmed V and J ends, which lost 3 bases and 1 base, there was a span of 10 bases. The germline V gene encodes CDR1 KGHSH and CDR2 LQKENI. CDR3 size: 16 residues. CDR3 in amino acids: CASSPEGFSGANVLTF. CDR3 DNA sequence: TGTGCCAGCTCACCCGAGGGATTTTCTGGGGCCAACGTCCTGACTTTC. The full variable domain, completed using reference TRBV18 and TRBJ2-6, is NAGVMQNPRHLVRRRGQEARLRCSPMKGHSHVYWYRQLPEEGLKFMVYLQKENIIDESGMPKERFSAEFPKEGPSILRIQQVVRGDSAAYFCASSPEGFSGANVLTFGAGSRLTVL.

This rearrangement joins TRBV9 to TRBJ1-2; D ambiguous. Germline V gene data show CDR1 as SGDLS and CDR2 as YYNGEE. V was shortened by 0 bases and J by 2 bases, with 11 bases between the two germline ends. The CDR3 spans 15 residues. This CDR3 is CASSVGPIGNYGYTF. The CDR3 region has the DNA TGTGCCAGCAGCGTAGGACCGATCGGGAACTATGGCTACACCTTC.

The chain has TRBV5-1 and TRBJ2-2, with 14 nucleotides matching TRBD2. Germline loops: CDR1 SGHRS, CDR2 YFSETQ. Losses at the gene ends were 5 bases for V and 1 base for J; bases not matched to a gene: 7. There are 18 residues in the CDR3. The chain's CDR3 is CASSRLAGGSLNTGELFF. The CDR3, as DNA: TGCGCCAGCAGTCGACTAGCGGGAGGGTCTTTGAACACCGGGGAGCTGTTTTTT. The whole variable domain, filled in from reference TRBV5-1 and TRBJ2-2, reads KAGVTQTPRYLIKTRGQQVTLSCSPISGHRSVSWYQQTPGQGLQFLFEYFSETQRNKGNFPGRFSGRQFSNSRSEMNVSTLELGDSALYLCASSRLAGGSLNTGELFFGEGSRLTVL.

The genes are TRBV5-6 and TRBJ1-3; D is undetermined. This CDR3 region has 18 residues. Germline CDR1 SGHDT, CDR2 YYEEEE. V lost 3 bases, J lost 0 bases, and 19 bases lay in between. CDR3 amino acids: CASSSLQAAHRSGNTIYF. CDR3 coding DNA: TGTGCCAGCAGCTCTCTGCAGGCAGCCCACCGCTCTGGAAACACCATATATTTT.

The CDR3 sequence is CASSQGLSSVEKLFF. CDR3 in DNA: TGTGCCAGCAGCCAAGGGTTGAGTTCGGTCGAAAAACTGTTTTTT. The chain combines TRBV3-1 (or the pseudogene TRBV3-2) with TRBJ1-4, with D hard to call. The V end lost 1 base, the J end lost 8 bases, and 14 bases lay between the germline ends. Looked up from germline, CDR1 is LGHDT and CDR2 is YNNKEL (reference sequence). The CDR3 loop spans 15 amino acids.

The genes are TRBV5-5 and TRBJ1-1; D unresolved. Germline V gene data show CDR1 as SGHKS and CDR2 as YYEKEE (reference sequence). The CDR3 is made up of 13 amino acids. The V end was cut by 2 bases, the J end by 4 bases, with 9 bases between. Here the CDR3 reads CASSLKSSTEAFF. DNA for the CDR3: TGTGCCAGCAGCTTAAAATCCAGCACTGAAGCTTTCTTT.

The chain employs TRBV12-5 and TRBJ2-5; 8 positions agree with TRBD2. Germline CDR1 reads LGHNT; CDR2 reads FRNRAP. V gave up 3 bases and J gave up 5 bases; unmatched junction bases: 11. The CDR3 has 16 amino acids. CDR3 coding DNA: TGTGCTAGTGGTTTCCAGGGAGCGGGAGCGGTTGAGACCCAGTACTTC. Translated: CASGFQGAGAVETQYF. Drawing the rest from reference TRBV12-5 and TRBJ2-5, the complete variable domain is DARVTQTPRHKVTEMGQEVTMRCQPILGHNTVFWYRQTMMQGLELLAYFRNRAPLDDSGMPKDRFSAEMPDATLATLKIQPSEPRDSAVYFCASGFQGAGAVETQYFGPGTRLLVL.

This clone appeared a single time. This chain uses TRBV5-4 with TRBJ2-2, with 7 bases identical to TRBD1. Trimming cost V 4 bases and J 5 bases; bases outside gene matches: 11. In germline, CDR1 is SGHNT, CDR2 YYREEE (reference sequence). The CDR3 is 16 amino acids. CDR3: CASSEKDRERTGELFF. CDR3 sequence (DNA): TGTGCCAGCAGCGAAAAAGACAGGGAAAGAACCGGGGAGCTGTTTTTT.

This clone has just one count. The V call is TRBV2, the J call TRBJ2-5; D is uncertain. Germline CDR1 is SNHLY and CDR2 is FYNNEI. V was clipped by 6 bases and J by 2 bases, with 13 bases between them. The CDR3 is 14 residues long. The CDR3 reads CASRSSSGQETQYF. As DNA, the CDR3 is TGTGCCAGCAGGTCGAGTTCGGGTCAAGAGACCCAGTACTTC.

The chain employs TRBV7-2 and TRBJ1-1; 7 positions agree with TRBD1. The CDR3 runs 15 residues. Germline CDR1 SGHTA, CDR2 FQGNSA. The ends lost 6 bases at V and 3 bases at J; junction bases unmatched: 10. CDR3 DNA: TGTGCCAGCAGAAACCAGGGGGGCATCGACACTGAAGCTTTCTTT. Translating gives CASRNQGGIDTEAFF.

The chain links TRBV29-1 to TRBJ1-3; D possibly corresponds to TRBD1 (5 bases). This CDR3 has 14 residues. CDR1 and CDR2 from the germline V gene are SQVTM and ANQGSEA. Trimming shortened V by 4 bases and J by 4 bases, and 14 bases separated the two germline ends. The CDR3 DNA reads TGCAGCGTTGGGTGGGGCGAACGGGGAAACACCATATATTTT. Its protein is CSVGWGERGNTIYF. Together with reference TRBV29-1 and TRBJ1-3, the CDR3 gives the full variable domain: SAVISQKPSRDICQRGTSLTIQCQVDSQVTMMFWYRQQPGQSLTLIATANQGSEATYESGFVIDKFPISRPNLTFSTLTVSNMSPEDSSIYLCSVGWGERGNTIYFGEGSWLTVV.